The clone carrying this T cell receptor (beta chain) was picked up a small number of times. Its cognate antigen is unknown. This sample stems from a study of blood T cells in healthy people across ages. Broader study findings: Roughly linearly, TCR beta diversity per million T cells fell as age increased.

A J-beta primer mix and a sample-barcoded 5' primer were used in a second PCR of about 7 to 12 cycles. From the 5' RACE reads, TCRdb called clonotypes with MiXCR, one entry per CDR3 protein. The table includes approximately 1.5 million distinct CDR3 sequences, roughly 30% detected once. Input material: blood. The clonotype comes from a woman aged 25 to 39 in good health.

CDR3 coding DNA: TGTGCCAGCAGCCCCAGCGGGAATCGGTACGAGCAGTACTTC. It codes for CASSPSGNRYEQYF. V gene TRBV9 combines with J gene TRBJ2-7, with 7 bases matching TRBD2. V gave up 4 bases and J gave up 4 bases; unmatched junction bases: 8. CDR1 is SGDLS and CDR2 is YYNGEE in the germline V gene. This CDR3 is built from 14 residues.